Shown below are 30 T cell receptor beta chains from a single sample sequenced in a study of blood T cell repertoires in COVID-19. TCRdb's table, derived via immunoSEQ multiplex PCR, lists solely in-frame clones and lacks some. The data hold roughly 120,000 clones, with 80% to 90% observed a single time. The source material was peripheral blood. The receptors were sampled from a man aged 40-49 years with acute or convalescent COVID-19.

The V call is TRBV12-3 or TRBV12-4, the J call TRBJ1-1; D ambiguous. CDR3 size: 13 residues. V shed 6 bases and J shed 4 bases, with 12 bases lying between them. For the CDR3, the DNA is TGTGCCAGCAGGGGAGTTATGAGCACTGAAGCTTTCTTT. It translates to CASRGVMSTEAFF.

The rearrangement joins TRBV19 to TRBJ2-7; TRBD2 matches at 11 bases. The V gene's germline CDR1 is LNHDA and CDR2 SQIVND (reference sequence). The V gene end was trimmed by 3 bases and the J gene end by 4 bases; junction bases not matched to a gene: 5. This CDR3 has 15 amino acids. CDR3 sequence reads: CASSMAGLAGYEQYF. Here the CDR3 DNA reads TGTGCCAGTAGTATGGCAGGACTAGCGGGTTACGAGCAGTACTTC.

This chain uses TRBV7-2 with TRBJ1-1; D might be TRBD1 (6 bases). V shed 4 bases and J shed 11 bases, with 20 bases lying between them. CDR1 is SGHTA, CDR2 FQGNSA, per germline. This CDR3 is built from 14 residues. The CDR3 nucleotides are TGTGCCAGCAGCTATACCGGACAGACGGGGCTGGCTTTCTTT. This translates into CASSYTGQTGLAFF.

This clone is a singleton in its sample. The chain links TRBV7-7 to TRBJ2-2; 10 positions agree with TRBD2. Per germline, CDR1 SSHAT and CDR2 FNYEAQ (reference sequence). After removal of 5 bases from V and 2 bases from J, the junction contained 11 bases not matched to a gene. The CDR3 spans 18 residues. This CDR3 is CASSPGLAGARNTGELFF. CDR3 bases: TGTGCCAGCAGCCCCGGGCTAGCGGGGGCCCGAAACACCGGGGAGCTGTTTTTT.

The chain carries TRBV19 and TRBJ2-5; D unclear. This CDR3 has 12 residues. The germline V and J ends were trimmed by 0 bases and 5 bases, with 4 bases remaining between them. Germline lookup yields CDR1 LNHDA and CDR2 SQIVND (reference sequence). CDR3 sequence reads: CASSIDSETQYF. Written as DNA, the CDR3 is TGTGCCAGTAGTATAGATAGTGAGACCCAGTACTTC.

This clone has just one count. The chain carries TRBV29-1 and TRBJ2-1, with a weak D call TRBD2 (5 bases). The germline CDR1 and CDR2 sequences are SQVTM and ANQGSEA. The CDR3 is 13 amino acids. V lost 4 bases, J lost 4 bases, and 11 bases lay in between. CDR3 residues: CSVVASFYNEQFF. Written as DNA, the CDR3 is TGCAGCGTTGTGGCTAGCTTTTACAATGAGCAGTTCTTC.

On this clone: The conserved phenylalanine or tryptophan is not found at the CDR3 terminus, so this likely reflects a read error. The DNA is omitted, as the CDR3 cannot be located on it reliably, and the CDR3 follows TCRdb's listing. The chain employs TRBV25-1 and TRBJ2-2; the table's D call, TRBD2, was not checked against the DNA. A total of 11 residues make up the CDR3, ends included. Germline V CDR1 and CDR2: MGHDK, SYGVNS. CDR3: CASSAARGRLS.

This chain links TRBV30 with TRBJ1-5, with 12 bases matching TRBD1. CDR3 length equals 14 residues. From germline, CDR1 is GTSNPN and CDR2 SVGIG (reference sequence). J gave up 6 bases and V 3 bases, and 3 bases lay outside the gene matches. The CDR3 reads CAWSGTGGGQPQHF. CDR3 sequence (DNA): TGTGCCTGGAGCGGGACAGGGGGCGGTCAGCCCCAGCATTTT. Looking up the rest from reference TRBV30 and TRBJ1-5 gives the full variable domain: SQTIHQWPATLVQPVGSPLSLECTVEGTSNPNLYWYRQAAGRGLQLLFYSVGIGQISSEVPQNLSASRPQDRQFILSSKKLLLSDSGFYLCAWSGTGGGQPQHFGDGTRLSIL.

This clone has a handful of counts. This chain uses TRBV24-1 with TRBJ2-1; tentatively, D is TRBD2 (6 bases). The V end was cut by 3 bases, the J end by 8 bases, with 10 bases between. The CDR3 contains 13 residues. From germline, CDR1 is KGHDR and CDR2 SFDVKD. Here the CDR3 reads CATSDPGGDEQFF. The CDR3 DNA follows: TGTGCCACCAGTGATCCCGGAGGGGATGAGCAGTTCTTC.

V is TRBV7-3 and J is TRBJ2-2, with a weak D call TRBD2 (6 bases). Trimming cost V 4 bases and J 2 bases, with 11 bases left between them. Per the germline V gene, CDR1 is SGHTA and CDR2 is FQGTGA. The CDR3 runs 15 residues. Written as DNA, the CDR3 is TGTGCCAGCAGCTCGTACGGGGGAAACACCGGGGAGCTGTTTTTT. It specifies CASSSYGGNTGELFF. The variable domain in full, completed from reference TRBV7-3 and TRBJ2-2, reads GAGVSQTPSNKVTEKGKYVELRCDPISGHTALYWYRQSLGQGPEFLIYFQGTGAADDSGLPNDRFFAVRPEGSVSTLKIQRTERGDSAVYLCASSSYGGNTGELFFGEGSRLTVL.

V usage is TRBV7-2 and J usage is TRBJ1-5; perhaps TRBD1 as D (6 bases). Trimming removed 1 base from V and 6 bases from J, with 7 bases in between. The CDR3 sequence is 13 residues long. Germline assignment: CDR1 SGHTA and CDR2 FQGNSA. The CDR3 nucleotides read TGTGCCAGCAGCTTAGACAGGGCTCAGCCCCAGCATTTT. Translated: CASSLDRAQPQHF.

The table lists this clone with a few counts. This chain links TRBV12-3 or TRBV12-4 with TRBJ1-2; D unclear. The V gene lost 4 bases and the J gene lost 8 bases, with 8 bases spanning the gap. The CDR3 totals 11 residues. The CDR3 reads CASSSDSGYTF. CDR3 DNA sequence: TGTGCCAGCAGTTCAGATTCGGGCTACACCTTC.

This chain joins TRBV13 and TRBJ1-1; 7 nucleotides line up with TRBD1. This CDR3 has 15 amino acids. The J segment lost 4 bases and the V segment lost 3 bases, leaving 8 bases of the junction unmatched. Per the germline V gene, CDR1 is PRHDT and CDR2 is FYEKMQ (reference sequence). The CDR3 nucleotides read TGTGCCAGCAGCTTCCTACAGGGGATTGGCACTGAAGCTTTCTTT. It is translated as CASSFLQGIGTEAFF.

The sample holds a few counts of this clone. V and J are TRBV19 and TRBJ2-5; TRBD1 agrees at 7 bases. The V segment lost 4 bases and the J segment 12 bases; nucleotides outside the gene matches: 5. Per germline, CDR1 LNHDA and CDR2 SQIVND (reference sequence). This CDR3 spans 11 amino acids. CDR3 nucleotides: TGTGCCAGTAGTAGCCGGGACAGAGAGTACTTC. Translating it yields CASSSRDREYF.

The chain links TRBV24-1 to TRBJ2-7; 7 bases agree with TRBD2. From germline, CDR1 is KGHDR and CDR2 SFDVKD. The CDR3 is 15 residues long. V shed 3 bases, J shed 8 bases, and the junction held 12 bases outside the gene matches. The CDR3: CATSDGRGVEEKQYF. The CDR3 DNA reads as TGTGCCACCAGTGATGGACGGGGGGTTGAGGAGAAGCAGTACTTC.

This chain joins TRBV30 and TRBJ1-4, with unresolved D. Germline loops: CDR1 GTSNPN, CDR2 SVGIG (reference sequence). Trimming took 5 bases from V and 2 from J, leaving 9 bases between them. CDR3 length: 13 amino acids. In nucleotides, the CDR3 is TGTGCCTGGGGTTCGGGGACTAATGAAAAACTGTTTTTT. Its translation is CAWGSGTNEKLFF.

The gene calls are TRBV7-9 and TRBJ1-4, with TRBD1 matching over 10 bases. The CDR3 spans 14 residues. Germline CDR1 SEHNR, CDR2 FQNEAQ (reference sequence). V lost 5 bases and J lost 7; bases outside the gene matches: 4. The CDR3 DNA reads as TGTGCCAGCAGCCCGACAGGGGGCATTGAAAAACTGTTTTTT. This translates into CASSPTGGIEKLFF.

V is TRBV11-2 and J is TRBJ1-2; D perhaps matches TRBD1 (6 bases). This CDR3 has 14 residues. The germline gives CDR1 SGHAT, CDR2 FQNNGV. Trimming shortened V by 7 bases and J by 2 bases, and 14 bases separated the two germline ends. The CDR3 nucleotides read TGTGCCAGCACCGGGGGGGGCGCCAACTATGGCTACACCTTC. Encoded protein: CASTGGGANYGYTF.

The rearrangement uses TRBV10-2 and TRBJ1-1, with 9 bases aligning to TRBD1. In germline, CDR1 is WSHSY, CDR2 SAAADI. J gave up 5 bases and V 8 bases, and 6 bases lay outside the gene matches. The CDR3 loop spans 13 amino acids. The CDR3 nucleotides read TGCGCCAGCTACAGGGGGCCGGGGACTGAAGCTTTCTTT. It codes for CASYRGPGTEAFF.

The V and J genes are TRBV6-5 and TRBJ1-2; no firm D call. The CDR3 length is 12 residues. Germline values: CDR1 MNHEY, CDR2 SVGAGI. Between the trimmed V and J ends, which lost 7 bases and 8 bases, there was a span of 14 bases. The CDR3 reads CASTWRSTGYTF. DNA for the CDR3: TGTGCCAGCACTTGGCGGTCGACGGGCTACACCTTC.

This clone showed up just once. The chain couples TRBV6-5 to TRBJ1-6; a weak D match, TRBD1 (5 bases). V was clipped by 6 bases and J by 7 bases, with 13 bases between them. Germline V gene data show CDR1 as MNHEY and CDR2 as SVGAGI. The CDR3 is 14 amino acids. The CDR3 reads CASRTEVGNSPLHF. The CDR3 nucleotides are TGTGCCAGCAGGACAGAAGTGGGGAATTCACCCCTCCACTTT.

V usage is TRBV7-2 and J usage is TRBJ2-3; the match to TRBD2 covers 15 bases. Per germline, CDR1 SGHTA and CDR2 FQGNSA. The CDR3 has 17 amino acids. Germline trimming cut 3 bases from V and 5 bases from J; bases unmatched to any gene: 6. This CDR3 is CASSFPGTSGGLDTQYF. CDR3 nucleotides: TGTGCCAGCAGCTTCCCCGGGACTAGCGGGGGGTTAGATACGCAGTATTTT.

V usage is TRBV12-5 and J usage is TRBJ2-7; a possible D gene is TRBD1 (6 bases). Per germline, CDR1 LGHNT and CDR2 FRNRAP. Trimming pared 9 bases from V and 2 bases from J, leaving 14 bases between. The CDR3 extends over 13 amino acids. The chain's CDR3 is CASRRTDAYEQYF. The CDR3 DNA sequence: TGTGCTAGCCGACGGACAGACGCCTACGAGCAGTACTTC. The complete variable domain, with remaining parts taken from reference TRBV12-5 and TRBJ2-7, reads DARVTQTPRHKVTEMGQEVTMRCQPILGHNTVFWYRQTMMQGLELLAYFRNRAPLDDSGMPKDRFSAEMPDATLATLKIQPSEPRDSAVYFCASRRTDAYEQYFGPGTRLTVT.

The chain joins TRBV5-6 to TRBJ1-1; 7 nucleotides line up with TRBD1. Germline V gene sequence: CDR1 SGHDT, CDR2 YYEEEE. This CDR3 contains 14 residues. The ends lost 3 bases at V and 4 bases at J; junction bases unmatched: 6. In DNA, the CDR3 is TGTGCCAGCAGCTGGGGGGACAGCCTCACTGAAGCTTTCTTT. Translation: CASSWGDSLTEAFF.

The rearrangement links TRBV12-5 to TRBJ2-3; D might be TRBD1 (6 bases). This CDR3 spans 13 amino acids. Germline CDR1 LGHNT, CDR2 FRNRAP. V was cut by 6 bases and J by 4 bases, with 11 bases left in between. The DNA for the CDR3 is TGTGCTAGTGGCCCTTCAGGGGCAGATACGCAGTATTTT. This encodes CASGPSGADTQYF.

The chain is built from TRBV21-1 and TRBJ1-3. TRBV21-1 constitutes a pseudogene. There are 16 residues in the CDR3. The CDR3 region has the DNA TGTGCCAGCAGCCCGAAGGGGGGGGTCTCTGGAAACACCATATATTTT. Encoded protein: CASSPKGGVSGNTIYF.

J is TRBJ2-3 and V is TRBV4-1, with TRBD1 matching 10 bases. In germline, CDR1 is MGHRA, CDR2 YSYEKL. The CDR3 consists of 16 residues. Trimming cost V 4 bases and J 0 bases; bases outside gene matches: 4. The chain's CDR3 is CASSLRDRGSTDTQYF. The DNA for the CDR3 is TGCGCCAGCAGCCTACGGGACAGGGGAAGCACAGATACGCAGTATTTT.

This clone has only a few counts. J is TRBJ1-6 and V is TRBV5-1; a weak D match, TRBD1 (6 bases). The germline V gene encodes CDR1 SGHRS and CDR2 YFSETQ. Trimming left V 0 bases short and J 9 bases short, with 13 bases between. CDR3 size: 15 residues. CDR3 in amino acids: CASSLVWGLLSPLHF. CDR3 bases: TGCGCCAGCAGCTTGGTTTGGGGGCTCCTTTCACCCCTCCACTTT.

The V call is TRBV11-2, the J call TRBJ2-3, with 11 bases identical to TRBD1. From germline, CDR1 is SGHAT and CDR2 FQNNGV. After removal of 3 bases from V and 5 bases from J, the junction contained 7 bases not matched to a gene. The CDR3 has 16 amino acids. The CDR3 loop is CASSFWTGGGKDTQYF. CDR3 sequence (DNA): TGTGCCAGCAGCTTTTGGACAGGGGGCGGTAAAGATACGCAGTATTTT.

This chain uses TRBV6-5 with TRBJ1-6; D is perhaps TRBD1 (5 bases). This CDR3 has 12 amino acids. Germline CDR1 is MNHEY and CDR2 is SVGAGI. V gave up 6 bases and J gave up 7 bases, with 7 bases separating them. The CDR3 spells CASRTANSPLHF. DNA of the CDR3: TGTGCCAGCAGGACAGCAAATTCACCCCTCCACTTT.